The clone carrying this T cell receptor beta chain appeared a few times. V was shortened by 0 bases and J by 7 bases, with 10 bases between the two germline ends. The length of the CDR3 is 14 residues. Germline CDR1 SGDLS, CDR2 YYNGEE. The entry originates in a study of CD8+ T cells in alopecia areata. Extraction and reverse transcription of RNA yielded cDNA as the sequencing template. Libraries were prepared by immunoSEQ multiplex PCR; TCRdb keeps only in-frame clonotypes and omits some of them. The sample shows 120,000 to 150,000 clones, 62% of them seen only once. The sequencing input was CD8+ T cells sorted from blood. This TCR was sampled from a human donor in good health. J is TRBJ2-2 and V is TRBV9, with D hard to call. CDR3 loop: CASSVAGRNGELFF. The CDR3 DNA reads TGTGCCAGCAGCGTAGCTGGTCGGAACGGGGAGCTGTTTTTT.